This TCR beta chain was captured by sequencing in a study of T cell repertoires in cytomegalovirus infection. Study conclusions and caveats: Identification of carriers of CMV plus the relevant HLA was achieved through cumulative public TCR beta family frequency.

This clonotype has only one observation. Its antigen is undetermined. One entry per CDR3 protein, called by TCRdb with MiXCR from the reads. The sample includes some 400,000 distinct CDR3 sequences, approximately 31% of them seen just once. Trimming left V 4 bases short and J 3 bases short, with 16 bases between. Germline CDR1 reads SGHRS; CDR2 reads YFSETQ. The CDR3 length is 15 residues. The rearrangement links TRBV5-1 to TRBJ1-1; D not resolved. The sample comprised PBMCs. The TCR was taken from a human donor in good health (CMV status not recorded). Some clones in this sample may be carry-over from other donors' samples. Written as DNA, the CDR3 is TGCGCCAGCAGCCCTTATCTGGGTGGGGACACTGAAGCTTTCTTT. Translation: CASSPYLGGDTEAFF.